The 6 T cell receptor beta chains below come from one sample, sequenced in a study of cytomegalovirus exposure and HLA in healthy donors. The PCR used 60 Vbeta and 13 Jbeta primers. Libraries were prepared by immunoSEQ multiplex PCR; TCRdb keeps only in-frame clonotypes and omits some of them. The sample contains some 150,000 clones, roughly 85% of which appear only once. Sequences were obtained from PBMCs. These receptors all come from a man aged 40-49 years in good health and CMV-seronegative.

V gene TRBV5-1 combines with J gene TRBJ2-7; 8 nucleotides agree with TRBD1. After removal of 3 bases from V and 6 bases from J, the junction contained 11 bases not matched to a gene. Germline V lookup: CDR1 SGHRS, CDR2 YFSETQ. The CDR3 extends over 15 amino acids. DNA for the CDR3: TGCGCCAGCAGCTACATTGAGACAGGGGCGCGCGAGCAGTACTTC. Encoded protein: CASSYIETGAREQYF.

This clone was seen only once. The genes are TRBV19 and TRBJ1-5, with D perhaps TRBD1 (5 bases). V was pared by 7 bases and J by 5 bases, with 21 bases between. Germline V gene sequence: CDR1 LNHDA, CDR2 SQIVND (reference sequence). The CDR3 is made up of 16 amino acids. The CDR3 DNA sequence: TGTGCCAGTAAGGTTAATTCGGCCAGGGCCGATCAGCCCCAGCATTTT. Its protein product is CASKVNSARADQPQHF.

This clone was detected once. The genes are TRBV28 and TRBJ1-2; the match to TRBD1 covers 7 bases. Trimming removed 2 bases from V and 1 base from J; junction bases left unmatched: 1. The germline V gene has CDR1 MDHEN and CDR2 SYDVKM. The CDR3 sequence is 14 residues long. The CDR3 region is CASSLGTVNYGYTF. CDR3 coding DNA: TGTGCCAGCAGTTTAGGGACAGTTAACTATGGCTACACCTTC.

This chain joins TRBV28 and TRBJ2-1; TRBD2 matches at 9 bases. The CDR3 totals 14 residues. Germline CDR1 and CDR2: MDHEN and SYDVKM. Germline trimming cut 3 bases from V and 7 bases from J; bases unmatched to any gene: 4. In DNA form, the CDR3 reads TGTGCCAGCAGTTTCGGGACTAGCAGGAATGAGCAGTTCTTC. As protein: CASSFGTSRNEQFF.

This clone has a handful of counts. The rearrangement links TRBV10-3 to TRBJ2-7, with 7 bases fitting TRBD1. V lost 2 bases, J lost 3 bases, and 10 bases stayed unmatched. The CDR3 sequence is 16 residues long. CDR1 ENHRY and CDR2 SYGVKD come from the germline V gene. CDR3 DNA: TGTGCCATCAGTGAGCCGATTTCTTCAGGGGGCTACGAGCAGTACTTC. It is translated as CAISEPISSGGYEQYF.

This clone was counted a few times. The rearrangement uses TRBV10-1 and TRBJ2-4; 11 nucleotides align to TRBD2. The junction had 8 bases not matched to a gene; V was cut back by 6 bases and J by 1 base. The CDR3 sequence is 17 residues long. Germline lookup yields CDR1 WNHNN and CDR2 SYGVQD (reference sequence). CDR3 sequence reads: CASSFLAGGWAKNIQYF. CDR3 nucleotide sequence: TGCGCCAGCAGCTTTCTAGCGGGAGGTTGGGCCAAAAACATTCAGTACTTC.